Sequencing of this T cell receptor beta chain was carried out in a study of pediatric ulcerative colitis. In the case of this clone: The target antigen is unknown.

General study findings and limits: A couple of patients had blood samples with substantially reduced template counts. In rectum, acute severe colitis had expanded clones and less diversity.

The V end lost 5 bases, the J end lost 4 bases, and 15 bases lay between the germline ends. Germline CDR1 SGHTA, CDR2 FQGNSA. The CDR3 is made up of 14 amino acids. Clones were read by immunoSEQ multiplex PCR, and TCRdb kept only the in-frame ones, dropping some. Among a few thousand clones, 80% to 90% were seen once, and the ten largest hold approximately 1.9%. Sequences were obtained from blood. The TCR comes from a boy aged 5-17 years with mild ulcerative colitis. The rearrangement links TRBV7-2 to TRBJ2-7, with D possibly being TRBD2 (6 bases). The CDR3 DNA reads as TGTGCCAGCAGCGCCGCCGGGAGTGGGTACGAGCAGTACTTC. As protein: CASSAAGSGYEQYF.